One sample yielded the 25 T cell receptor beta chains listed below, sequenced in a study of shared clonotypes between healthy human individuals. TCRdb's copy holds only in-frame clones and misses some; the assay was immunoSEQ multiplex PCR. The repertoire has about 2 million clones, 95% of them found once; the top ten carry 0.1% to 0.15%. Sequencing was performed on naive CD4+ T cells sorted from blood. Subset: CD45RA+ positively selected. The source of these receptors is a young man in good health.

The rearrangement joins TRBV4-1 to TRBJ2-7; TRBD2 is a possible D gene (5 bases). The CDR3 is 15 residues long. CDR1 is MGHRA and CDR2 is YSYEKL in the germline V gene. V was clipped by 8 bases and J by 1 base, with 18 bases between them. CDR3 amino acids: CASASPTPPSYEQYF. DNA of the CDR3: TGCGCCAGCGCTAGCCCAACGCCCCCGTCCTACGAGCAGTACTTC.

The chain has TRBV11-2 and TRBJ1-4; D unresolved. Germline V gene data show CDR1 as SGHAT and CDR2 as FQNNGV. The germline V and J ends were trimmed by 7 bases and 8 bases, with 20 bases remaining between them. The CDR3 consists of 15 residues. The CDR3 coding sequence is TGTGCCAGCACCTCAAACCAGAAGCCATGGGAAAAACTGTTTTTT. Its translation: CASTSNQKPWEKLFF.

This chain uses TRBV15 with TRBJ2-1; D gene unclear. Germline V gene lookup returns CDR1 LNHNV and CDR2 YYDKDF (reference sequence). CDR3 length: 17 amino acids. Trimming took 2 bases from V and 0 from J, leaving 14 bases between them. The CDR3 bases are TGTGCCACCAGCAGACCAGGAACGGCCAACTCCTACAATGAGCAGTTCTTC. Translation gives CATSRPGTANSYNEQFF.

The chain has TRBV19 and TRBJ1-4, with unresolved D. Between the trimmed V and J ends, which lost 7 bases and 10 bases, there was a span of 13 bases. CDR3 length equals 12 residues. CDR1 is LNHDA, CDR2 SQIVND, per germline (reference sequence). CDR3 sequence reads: CASNTESRKLFF. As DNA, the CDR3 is TGTGCCAGTAATACTGAATCTAGAAAACTGTTTTTT.

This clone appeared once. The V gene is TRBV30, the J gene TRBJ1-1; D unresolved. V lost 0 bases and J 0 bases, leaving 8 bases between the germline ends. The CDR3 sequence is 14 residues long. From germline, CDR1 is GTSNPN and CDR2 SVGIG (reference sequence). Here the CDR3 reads CAWSVDGMNTEAFF. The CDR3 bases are TGTGCCTGGAGTGTAGACGGCATGAACACTGAAGCTTTCTTT.

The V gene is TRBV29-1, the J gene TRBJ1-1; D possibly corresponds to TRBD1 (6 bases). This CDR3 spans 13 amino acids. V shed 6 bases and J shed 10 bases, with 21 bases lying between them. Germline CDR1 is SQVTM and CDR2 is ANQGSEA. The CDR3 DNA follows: TGCAGCGTGATAACAGGGCCCGCCGCGGGAGCTTTCTTT. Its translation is CSVITGPAAGAFF.

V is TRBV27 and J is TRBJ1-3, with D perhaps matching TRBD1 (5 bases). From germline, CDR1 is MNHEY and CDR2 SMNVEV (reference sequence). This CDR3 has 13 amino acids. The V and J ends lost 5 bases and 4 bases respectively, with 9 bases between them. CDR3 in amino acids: CASSLHRGNTIYF. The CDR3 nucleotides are TGTGCCAGCAGTCTTCACAGGGGAAACACCATATATTTT.

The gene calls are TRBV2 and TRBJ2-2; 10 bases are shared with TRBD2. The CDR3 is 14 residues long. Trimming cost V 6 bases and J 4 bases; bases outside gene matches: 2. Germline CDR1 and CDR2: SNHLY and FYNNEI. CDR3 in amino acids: CASRIAGGTGELFF. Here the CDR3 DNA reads TGTGCCAGCAGGATAGCGGGGGGCACCGGGGAGCTGTTTTTT.

CDR3 residues: CASSAAGTQETQYF. CDR3 coding DNA: TGTGCCAGCAGCGCTGCGGGGACGCAAGAGACCCAGTACTTC. This chain links TRBV5-4 with TRBJ2-5; weak D call: TRBD2 (6 bases). This CDR3 is built from 14 residues. V was clipped by 4 bases and J by 2 bases, with 12 bases between them. From germline, CDR1 is SGHNT and CDR2 YYREEE (reference sequence).

CDR3 nucleotide sequence: TGTGCCAGCAGGAAAGGGACTAGCGGGACCCTTTCCAAAAACATTCAGTACTTC. Its protein is CASRKGTSGTLSKNIQYF. The chain carries TRBV21-1 and TRBJ2-4; TRBD2 is taken as the D call from the table, unchecked against the DNA. TRBV21-1 is a documented pseudogene. The CDR3 is 18 residues long.

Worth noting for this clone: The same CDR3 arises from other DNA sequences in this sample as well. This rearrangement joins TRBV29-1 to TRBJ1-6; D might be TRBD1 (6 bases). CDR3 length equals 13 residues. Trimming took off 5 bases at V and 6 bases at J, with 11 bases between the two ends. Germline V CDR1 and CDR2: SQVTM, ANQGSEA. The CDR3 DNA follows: TGCAGCGTTTCTACAGGGCGTAATTCACCCCTCCACTTT. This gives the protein CSVSTGRNSPLHF.

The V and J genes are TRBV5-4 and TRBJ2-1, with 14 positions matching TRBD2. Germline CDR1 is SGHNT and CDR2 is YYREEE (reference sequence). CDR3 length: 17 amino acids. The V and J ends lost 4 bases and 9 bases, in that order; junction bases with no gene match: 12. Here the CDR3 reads CASSMQPGLAGAGEQFF. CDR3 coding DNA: TGTGCCAGCAGCATGCAACCGGGACTAGCGGGAGCAGGTGAGCAGTTCTTC.

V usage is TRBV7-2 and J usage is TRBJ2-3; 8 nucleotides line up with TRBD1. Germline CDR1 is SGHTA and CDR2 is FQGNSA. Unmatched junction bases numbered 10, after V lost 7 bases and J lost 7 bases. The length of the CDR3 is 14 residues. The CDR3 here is CASIQGQGYYTQYF. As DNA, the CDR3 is TGTGCCAGCATCCAAGGACAGGGATATTATACGCAGTATTTT.

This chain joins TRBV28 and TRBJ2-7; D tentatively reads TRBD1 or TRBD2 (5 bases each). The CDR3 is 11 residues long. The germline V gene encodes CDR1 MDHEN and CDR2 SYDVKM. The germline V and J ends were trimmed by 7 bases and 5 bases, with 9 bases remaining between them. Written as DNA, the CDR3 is TGTGCCAGCATAAGGGACCACGAGCAGTACTTC. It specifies CASIRDHEQYF. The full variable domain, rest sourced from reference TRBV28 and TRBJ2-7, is DVKVTQSSRYLVKRTGEKVFLECVQDMDHENMFWYRQDPGLGLRLIYFSYDVKMKEKGDIPEGYSVSREKKERFSLILESASTNQTSMYLCASIRDHEQYFGPGTRLTVT.

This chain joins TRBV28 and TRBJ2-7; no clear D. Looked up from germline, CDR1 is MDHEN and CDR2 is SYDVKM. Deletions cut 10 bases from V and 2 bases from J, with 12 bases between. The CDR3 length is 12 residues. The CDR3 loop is CATTSGTYEQYF. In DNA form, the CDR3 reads TGTGCCACCACGTCCGGAACCTACGAGCAGTACTTC.

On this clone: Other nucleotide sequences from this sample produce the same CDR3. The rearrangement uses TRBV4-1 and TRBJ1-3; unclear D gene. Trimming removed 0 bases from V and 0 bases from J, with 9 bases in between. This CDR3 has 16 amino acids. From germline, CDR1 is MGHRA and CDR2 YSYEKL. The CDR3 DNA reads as TGCGCCAGCAGCCAAGAGGGGTTGGGCTCTGGAAACACCATATATTTT. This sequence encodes CASSQEGLGSGNTIYF.

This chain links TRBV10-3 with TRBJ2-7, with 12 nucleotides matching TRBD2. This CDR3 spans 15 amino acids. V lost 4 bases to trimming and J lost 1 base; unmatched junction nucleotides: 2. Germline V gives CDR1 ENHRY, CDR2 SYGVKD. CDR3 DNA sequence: TGTGCCATCAGTGCCGGGACTAGCGGGTCCTACGAGCAGTACTTC. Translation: CAISAGTSGSYEQYF.

CDR3 region: CASSAPRVYEQYF. Written as DNA, the CDR3 is TGTGCCAGCAGTGCTCCAAGAGTTTACGAGCAGTACTTC. This chain connects TRBV28 to TRBJ2-7; no clear D gene. CDR1 MDHEN and CDR2 SYDVKM come from the germline V gene. This CDR3 is 13 amino acids long. Between the trimmed V and J ends, which lost 5 bases and 4 bases, there was a span of 12 bases.

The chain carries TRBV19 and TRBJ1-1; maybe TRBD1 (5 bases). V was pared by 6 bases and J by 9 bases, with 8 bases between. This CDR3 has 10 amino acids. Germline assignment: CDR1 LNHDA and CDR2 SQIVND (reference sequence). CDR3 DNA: TGTGCCAGTAGAATGGGACAAGCTTTCTTT. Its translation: CASRMGQAFF.

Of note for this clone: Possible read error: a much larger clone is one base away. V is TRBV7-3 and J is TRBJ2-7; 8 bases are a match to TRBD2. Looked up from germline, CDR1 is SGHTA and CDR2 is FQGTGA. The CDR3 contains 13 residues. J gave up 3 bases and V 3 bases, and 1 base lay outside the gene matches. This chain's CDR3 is CASSFAGGYEQYF. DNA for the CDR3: TGTGCCAGCAGCTTTGCGGGGGGCTACGAGCAGTACTTC.

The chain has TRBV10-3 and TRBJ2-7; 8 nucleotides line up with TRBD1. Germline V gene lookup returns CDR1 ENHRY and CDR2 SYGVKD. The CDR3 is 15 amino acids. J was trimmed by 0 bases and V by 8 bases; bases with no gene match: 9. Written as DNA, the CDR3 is TGTGCCATCTCTGGACAGGGTCAAAACTCCTACGAGCAGTACTTC. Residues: CAISGQGQNSYEQYF.

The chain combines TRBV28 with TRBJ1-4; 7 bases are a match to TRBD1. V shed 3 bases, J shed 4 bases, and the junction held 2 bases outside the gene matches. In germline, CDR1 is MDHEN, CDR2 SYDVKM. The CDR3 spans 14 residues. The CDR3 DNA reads TGTGCCAGCAGTTTGGGACAGATTAATGAAAAACTGTTTTTT. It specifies CASSLGQINEKLFF.

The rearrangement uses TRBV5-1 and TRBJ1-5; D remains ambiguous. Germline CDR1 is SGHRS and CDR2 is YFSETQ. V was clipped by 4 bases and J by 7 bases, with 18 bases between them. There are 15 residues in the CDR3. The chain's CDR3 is CASSPNGLPGQPQHF. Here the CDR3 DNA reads TGCGCCAGCAGCCCGAACGGGCTACCGGGGCAGCCCCAGCATTTT.

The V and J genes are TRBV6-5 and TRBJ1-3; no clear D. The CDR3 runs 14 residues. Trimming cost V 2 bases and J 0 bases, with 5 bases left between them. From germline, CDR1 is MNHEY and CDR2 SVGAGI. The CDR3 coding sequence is TGTGCCAGCAGTTACGAGGCCTCTGGAAACACCATATATTTT. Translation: CASSYEASGNTIYF.

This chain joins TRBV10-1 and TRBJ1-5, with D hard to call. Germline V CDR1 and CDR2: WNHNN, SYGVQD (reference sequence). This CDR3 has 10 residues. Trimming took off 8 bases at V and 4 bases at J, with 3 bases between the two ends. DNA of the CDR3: TGCGCCAGCTTTAATCAGCCCCAGCATTTT. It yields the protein CASFNQPQHF.